Below, one TCR beta chain is given with its context. The sample belongs to a study of PD-1 blockade in classical Hodgkin lymphoma. This CDR3 is built from 17 residues. Germline V gene lookup returns CDR1 SGHRS and CDR2 YFSETQ. V lost 0 bases to trimming and J lost 2 bases; unmatched junction nucleotides: 9. Time point in this sample: cycle 4 day 1 (C4D1), after around six weeks of nivolumab. Every single patient, without exception, relapsed after autologous stem cell transplantation, and brentuximab vedotin exposure varied. Profiled with immunoSEQ multiplex PCR; TCRdb holds only in-frame clones, not every one. Of 50,000 or so clones in the sample, around 90% are singletons; the top ten hold approximately 14%.

The sample was peripheral blood mononuclear cells (PBMCs), taken before the fourth cycle of nivolumab. V is TRBV5-1 and J is TRBJ1-2; 8 positions agree with TRBD1. This clonotype was sampled from a human donor with classical Hodgkin lymphoma. The CDR3 spells CASSLALTTGANYGYTF. CDR3 nucleotides: TGCGCCAGCAGCTTGGCATTGACGACAGGGGCGAACTATGGCTACACCTTC.